Each of the 9 T cell receptor beta chains below was sequenced from the same sample in a study of blood T cell repertoires in COVID-19. Sequencing was performed with immunoSEQ multiplex PCR; in TCRdb, only in-frame clones are kept and a portion is missing. The table lists about 370,000 clones, more than 80% of them singletons. Sequenced: PBMCs or T cells enriched from blood (not recorded which). The receptor set was obtained from a man younger than 35 who had recovered from COVID-19.

This clone was observed once. This chain uses TRBV27 with TRBJ2-2, with D possibly being TRBD2 (6 bases). Trimming took off 2 bases at V and 0 bases at J, with 7 bases between the two ends. This CDR3 has 15 amino acids. Germline V gives CDR1 MNHEY, CDR2 SMNVEV (reference sequence). CDR3 sequence reads: CASSLLASNTGELFF. The DNA of the CDR3 is TGTGCCAGCAGTTTACTAGCGTCGAACACCGGGGAGCTGTTTTTT.

The gene calls are TRBV2 and TRBJ2-1, with 9 bases lining up with TRBD1. Germline CDR1 reads SNHLY; CDR2 reads FYNNEI. The ends lost 5 bases at V and 4 bases at J; junction bases unmatched: 9. The CDR3 has 16 amino acids. CDR3 sequence reads: CASSSPGQGRYNEQFF. The CDR3 nucleotides are TGTGCCAGCAGTAGTCCGGGACAGGGACGTTACAATGAGCAGTTCTTC.

The V call is TRBV9, the J call TRBJ2-1; 9 bases align to TRBD2. V shed 0 bases, J shed 5 bases, and the junction held 6 bases outside the gene matches. Looked up from germline, CDR1 is SGDLS and CDR2 is YYNGEE. The CDR3 is 16 amino acids. In DNA form, the CDR3 reads TGTGCCAGCAGCGTAGGCCCGCTAGCGGGAAACAATGAGCAGTTCTTC. Translated, it gives CASSVGPLAGNNEQFF.

The V and J genes are TRBV4-2 and TRBJ2-1; 13 bases agree with TRBD2. The junction had 6 bases not matched to a gene; V was cut back by 2 bases and J by 8 bases. Looked up from germline, CDR1 is LGHNA and CDR2 is YNFKEQ. CDR3 length: 16 residues. The CDR3 reads CASSQWTSGSRYEQFF. Here the CDR3 DNA reads TGTGCCAGCAGCCAATGGACTAGCGGGAGTAGGTATGAGCAGTTCTTC.

The V gene is TRBV12-3 or TRBV12-4, the J gene TRBJ1-5; maybe TRBD1 (5 bases). V was shortened by 7 bases and J by 4 bases, with 8 bases between the two germline ends. CDR3 length: 12 amino acids. This CDR3 is CASTAGNQPQHF. The CDR3, as DNA: TGTGCCAGCACCGCAGGGAATCAGCCCCAGCATTTT.

V usage is TRBV18 and J usage is TRBJ2-1; TRBD2 might be the D (5 bases). V lost 4 bases to trimming and J lost 6 bases, with 7 bases between them. The CDR3 covers 12 residues. From germline, CDR1 is KGHSH and CDR2 LQKENI. The CDR3 loop is CASSLGSNEQFF. DNA for the CDR3: TGTGCCAGCTCACTGGGGAGCAATGAGCAGTTCTTC.

The rearrangement links TRBV19 to TRBJ1-6; D not certain. The CDR3 runs 16 residues. V was cut by 2 bases and J by 0 bases, with 8 bases left in between. Per germline, CDR1 LNHDA and CDR2 SQIVND (reference sequence). The CDR3 DNA reads TGTGCCAGTAGTATAAGTGGGAGCTCCTATAATTCACCCCTCCACTTT. The encoded protein is CASSISGSSYNSPLHF.

The sample holds a few counts of this clone. The V call is TRBV14, the J call TRBJ2-1; a possible D gene is TRBD2 (6 bases). The CDR3 has 14 residues. Germline assignment: CDR1 SGHDN and CDR2 FVKESK. Deletions cut 3 bases from V and 4 bases from J, with 10 bases between. The CDR3: CASSQTSLYNEQFF. The CDR3 bases are TGTGCCAGCAGCCAGACTAGTCTGTACAATGAGCAGTTCTTC.

J is TRBJ2-5 and V is TRBV18, with TRBD1 matching 8 bases. Germline V gene data show CDR1 as KGHSH and CDR2 as LQKENI. V lost 3 bases and J lost 9; bases outside the gene matches: 6. The CDR3 runs to 13 residues. DNA for the CDR3: TGTGCCAGCTCACCCCAGGGGGCGACGGCCCAGTACTTC. Its protein product is CASSPQGATAQYF.